The 9 T cell receptor beta chains below come from one sample, sequenced in a study of CD8 T cells in ankylosing spondylitis. TCRdb analysed the 5' RACE reads with MiXCR anew, one entry per CDR3 protein. The repertoire holds around 300,000 distinct CDR3 sequences, about 14% seen once, with 0.95% to 1.4% in the top ten. What was sequenced was blood, either unsorted or a sorted T cell fraction (not recorded which). These receptor sequences come from a male donor with ankylosing spondylitis or in good health (not recorded which).

The V and J genes are TRBV5-1 and TRBJ2-7; 11 bases line up with TRBD2. J gave up 0 bases and V 0 bases, and 5 bases lay outside the gene matches. The CDR3 has 17 amino acids. Germline CDR1 and CDR2: SGHRS and YFSETQ. CDR3 bases: TGCGCCAGCAGCTTGGACCTAGCGGGAGGCTACTCCTACGAGCAGTACTTC. Translation: CASSLDLAGGYSYEQYF.

The CDR3 region is CASSFARGGSDTQYF. CDR3 sequence (DNA): TGTGCCAGCAGTTTTGCCAGAGGGGGTTCAGATACGCAGTATTTT. The genes are TRBV28 and TRBJ2-3, with D possibly TRBD1 on 6 matching bases. V was cut by 3 bases and J by 4 bases, with 14 bases left in between. This CDR3 has 15 amino acids. Germline-derived CDR1 and CDR2 are MDHEN and SYDVKM.

This clonotype showed up just once. This rearrangement joins TRBV6-6 to TRBJ1-6; unclear D gene. V was clipped by 2 bases and J by 9 bases, with 8 bases between them. Germline-derived CDR1 and CDR2 are MNHNY and SVGAGI (reference sequence). The CDR3 sequence is 13 residues long. The CDR3 region is CASSYPAGSPLHF. The DNA of the CDR3 is TGTGCCAGCAGTTACCCGGCGGGTTCACCCCTCCACTTT.

This clonotype was counted a few times. The chain employs TRBV20-1 and TRBJ1-5; D remains unclear. Germline CDR1 DFQATT, CDR2 SNEGSKA (reference sequence). V gave up 3 bases and J gave up 4 bases, with 10 bases separating them. The CDR3 loop spans 13 amino acids. This chain's CDR3 is CSASGDLNQPQHF. Here the CDR3 DNA reads TGCAGTGCTAGCGGTGACTTAAATCAGCCCCAGCATTTT.

This clonotype was detected only a few times. The chain has TRBV12-3 or TRBV12-4 and TRBJ2-3, with D perhaps assigned TRBD1 or TRBD2 (5 bases each). CDR3 size: 15 residues. The ends were cut back, 4 bases at V and 7 bases at J, with 18 bases in the middle. The CDR3 loop is CASSSPGTVRYTQYF. The CDR3, as DNA: TGTGCCAGCAGTTCCCCCGGGACCGTTAGATATACGCAGTATTTT.

This clonotype was counted only a few times. The V call is TRBV28, the J call TRBJ2-5; 11 nucleotides align to TRBD1. After removal of 3 bases from V and 4 bases from J, the junction contained 4 bases not matched to a gene. This CDR3 has 15 residues. The germline V gene encodes CDR1 MDHEN and CDR2 SYDVKM. The CDR3 loop reads CASSFRGTGGETQYF. Here the CDR3 DNA reads TGTGCCAGCAGTTTCCGAGGGACAGGGGGAGAGACCCAGTACTTC.

This clonotype was recorded at least ten times. The chain joins TRBV5-1 to TRBJ2-1; TRBD1 aligns across 7 bases. The germline V gene has CDR1 SGHRS and CDR2 YFSETQ. The J segment lost 1 base and the V segment lost 3 bases, leaving 4 bases of the junction unmatched. The length of the CDR3 is 15 residues. The CDR3 sequence: CASSWTGSSYNEQFF. CDR3 DNA sequence: TGCGCCAGCAGCTGGACAGGATCGTCCTACAATGAGCAGTTCTTC. Filled out from reference TRBV5-1 and TRBJ2-1, the complete variable domain reads KAGVTQTPRYLIKTRGQQVTLSCSPISGHRSVSWYQQTPGQGLQFLFEYFSETQRNKGNFPGRFSGRQFSNSRSEMNVSTLELGDSALYLCASSWTGSSYNEQFFGPGTRLTVL.

Written as DNA, the CDR3 is TGTGCCAGCAGTTTAGCCGGACAGGGGGCTAACACCGGGGAGCTGTTTTTT. It is translated as CASSLAGQGANTGELFF. The chain has TRBV12-3 or TRBV12-4 and TRBJ2-2, with 11 positions matching TRBD1. The V gene end was trimmed by 0 bases and the J gene end by 2 bases; junction bases not matched to a gene: 2. The CDR3 consists of 17 residues.

This clonotype was seen more than once but under ten times. V is TRBV5-1 and J is TRBJ2-5, with 8 bases matching TRBD2. The length of the CDR3 is 15 residues. CDR1 SGHRS and CDR2 YFSETQ come from the germline V gene. Trimming cost V 6 bases and J 1 base; bases outside gene matches: 8. This CDR3 is CASTRAGGGQETQYF. The CDR3 bases are TGCGCCAGCACCAGGGCCGGGGGGGGCCAAGAGACCCAGTACTTC.